This paragraph covers one T cell receptor (beta chain) sequence. Its target is not known. The table came from immunoSEQ multiplex PCR; TCRdb's copy has only in-frame clones and leaves some out. Of roughly 8,800 clones listed, approximately 66% are singletons. The sample belongs to a study of chemoradiotherapy in HPV16-positive cancers. Germline CDR1 reads SGHRS; CDR2 reads YFSETQ. Trimming cost V 7 bases and J 8 bases; bases outside gene matches: 11. The CDR3 is 14 residues long. Study-wide findings and caveats: Better recurrence-free survival went with HPV-responsive T-cell expansion in HPV16-positive patients.

This clonotype originated in a human donor with HPV-associated anogenital cancer. The chain employs TRBV5-1 and TRBJ2-1; 8 nucleotides match TRBD1. The source material was tumor tissue, sampled from a patient who underwent chemoradiotherapy. Here the CDR3 reads CASATGGVVDEQFF. Here the CDR3 DNA reads TGCGCCAGCGCCACAGGGGGAGTGGTGGATGAGCAGTTCTTC. The full variable domain, its missing parts supplied by reference TRBV5-1 and TRBJ2-1, is KAGVTQTPRYLIKTRGQQVTLSCSPISGHRSVSWYQQTPGQGLQFLFEYFSETQRNKGNFPGRFSGRQFSNSRSEMNVSTLELGDSALYLCASATGGVVDEQFFGPGTRLTVL.